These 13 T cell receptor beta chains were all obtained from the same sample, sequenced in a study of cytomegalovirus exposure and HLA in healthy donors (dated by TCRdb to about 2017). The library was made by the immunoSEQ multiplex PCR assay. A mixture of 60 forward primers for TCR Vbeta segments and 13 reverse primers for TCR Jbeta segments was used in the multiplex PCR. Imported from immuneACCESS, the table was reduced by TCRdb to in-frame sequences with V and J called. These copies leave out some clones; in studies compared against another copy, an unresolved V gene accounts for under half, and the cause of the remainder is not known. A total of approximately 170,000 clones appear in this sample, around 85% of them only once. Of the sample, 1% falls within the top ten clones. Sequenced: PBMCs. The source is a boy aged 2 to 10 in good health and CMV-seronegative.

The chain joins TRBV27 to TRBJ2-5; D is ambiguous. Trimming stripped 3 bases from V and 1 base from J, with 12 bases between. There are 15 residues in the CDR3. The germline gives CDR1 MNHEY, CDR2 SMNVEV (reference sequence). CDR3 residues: CASSFDTNSQETQYF. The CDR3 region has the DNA TGTGCCAGCAGTTTTGACACCAATTCCCAAGAGACCCAGTACTTC.

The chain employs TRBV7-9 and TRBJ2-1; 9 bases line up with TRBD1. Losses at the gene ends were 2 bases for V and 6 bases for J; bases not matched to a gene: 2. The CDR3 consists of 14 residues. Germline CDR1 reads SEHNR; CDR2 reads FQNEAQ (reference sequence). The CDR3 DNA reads TGTGCCAGCAGCTTAAGACAGGGGGTCAATGAGCAGTTCTTC. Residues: CASSLRQGVNEQFF.

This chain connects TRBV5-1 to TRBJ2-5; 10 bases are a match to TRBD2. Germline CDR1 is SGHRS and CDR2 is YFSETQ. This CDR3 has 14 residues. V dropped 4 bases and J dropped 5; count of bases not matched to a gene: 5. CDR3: CASSPAGGPETQYF. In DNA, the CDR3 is TGCGCCAGCAGCCCAGCGGGAGGGCCTGAGACCCAGTACTTC.

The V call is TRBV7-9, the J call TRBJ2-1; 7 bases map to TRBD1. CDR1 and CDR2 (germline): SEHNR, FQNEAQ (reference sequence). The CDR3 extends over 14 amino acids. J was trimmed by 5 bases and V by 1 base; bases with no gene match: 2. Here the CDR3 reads CASSLGQGDNEQFF. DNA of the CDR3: TGTGCCAGCAGCTTAGGACAGGGAGACAATGAGCAGTTCTTC.

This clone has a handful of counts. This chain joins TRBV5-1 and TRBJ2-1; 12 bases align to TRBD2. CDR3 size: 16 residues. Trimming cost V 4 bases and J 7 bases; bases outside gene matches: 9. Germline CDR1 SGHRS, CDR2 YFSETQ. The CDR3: CASSQGLAGKWNEQFF. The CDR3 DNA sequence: TGCGCCAGCAGCCAAGGACTAGCGGGGAAGTGGAATGAGCAGTTCTTC.

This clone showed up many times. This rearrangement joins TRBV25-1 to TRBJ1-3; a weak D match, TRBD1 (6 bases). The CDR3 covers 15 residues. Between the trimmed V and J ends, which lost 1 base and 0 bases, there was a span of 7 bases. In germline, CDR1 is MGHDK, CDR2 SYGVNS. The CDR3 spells CASSESGHSGNTIYF. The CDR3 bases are TGTGCCAGCAGTGAATCGGGACACTCTGGAAACACCATATATTTT.

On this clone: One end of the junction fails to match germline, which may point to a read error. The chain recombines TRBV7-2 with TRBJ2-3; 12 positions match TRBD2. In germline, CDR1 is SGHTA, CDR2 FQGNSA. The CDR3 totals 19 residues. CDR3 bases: TGTGCCAGCAACTTACTAGCGGGAGGTTTTGGTTCGGTGGCAGATACGCAGTATTTT. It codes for CASNLLAGGFGSVADTQYF.

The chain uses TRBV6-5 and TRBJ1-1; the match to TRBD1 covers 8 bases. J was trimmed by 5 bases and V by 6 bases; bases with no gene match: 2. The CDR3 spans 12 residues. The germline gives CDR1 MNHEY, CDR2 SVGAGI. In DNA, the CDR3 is TGTGCCAGCAGACGACAGGGGACTGAAGCTTTCTTT. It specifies CASRRQGTEAFF.

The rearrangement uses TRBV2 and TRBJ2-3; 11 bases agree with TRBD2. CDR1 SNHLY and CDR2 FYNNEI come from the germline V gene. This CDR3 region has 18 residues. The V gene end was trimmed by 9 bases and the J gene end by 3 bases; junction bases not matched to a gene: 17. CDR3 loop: CAREGMKPSGRWTDTQYF. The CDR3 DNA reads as TGTGCCAGGGAGGGGATGAAGCCTAGCGGGAGGTGGACAGATACGCAGTATTTT.

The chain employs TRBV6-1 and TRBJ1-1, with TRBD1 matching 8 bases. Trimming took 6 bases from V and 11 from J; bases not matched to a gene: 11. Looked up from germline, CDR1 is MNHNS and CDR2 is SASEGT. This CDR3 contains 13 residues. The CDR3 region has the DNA TGTGCCAGCAGGAACCCCCAGGGGGCAAGCGCTTTCTTT. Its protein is CASRNPQGASAFF.

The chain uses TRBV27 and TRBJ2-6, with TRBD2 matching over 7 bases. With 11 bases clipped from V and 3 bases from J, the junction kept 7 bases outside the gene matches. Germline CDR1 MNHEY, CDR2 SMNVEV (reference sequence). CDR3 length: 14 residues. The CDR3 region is CAGLGGNGANVLTF. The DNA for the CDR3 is TGTGCCGGCCTGGGAGGGAATGGGGCCAACGTCCTGACTTTC.

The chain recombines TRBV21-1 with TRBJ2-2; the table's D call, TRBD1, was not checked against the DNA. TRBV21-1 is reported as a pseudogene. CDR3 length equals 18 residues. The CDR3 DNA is TGTGCCAGCAGCAAAGATAGGCACGCAGGGATTATACCCGGGGAGCTGTTTTTT. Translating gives CASSKDRHAGIIPGELFF.

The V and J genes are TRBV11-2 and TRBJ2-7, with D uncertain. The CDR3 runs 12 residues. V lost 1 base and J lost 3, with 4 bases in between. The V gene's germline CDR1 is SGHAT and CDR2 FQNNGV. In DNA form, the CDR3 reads TGTGCCAGCAGCTTAGTCAGCTACGAGCAGTACTTC. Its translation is CASSLVSYEQYF.